This T cell receptor beta chain was sequenced in a study of blood T cells in healthy people across ages (dated by TCRdb to the mid-2010s). Some background on the complete study: In model experiments, template switching captured about one uniquely barcoded TCR beta cDNA molecule for every two T cells. Using the same blood draw, the study looked at two additional independent replicas of 1 million unique cDNA reads for two donors, one aged 18 to 30 and the other aged 80 or older. To track age-related changes in TCR beta repertoire diversity, the study relied on deep sequencing normalized with unique cDNA molecular identifiers. Donors were grouped into four age groups: young (average about 15 years), middle-aged (around 39), aged (62) and long-lived (about 90). What the authors observed across the whole study: Compared with the aged group, the long-lived group had more naive CD4+ T cells, fewer expanded clones and increased TCR diversity, suggesting age selection. Because profiling used bulk unsorted PBMCs, naive and antigen-experienced compartments could not be compared conclusively. As age increased, observed TCR beta diversity per million T cells dropped in a roughly linear way, and a significant reduction was already evident by age 40. Total diversity estimates from one million sequenced T cells were considered lower bounds and underestimates. Because donor CMV infection status was unknown, age-related changes in expanded clonotypes were potentially confounded. Observed TCR beta diversity correlated strongly with the percentage of naive T cells measured by flow cytometry.

CDR1 and CDR2, per the germline V gene (reference sequence), are GTSNPN and SVGIG. V is trimmed back by 4 bases and J by 2 bases, and the junction contains 1 base that no gene match accounts for. Inclusive of the bounding cysteine and phenylalanine, the CDR3 is 14 residues long. The only DNA kept is the CDR3, 42 bases in frame from the first base. Worth noting for this clonotype: Its antigen is still unknown. No much larger clone is present one base from it, and per-base qualities are unavailable.

Systemically healthy Caucasian individuals from Russia, over 30 in total and aged about 6 to 90 years, were included as donors. Around 9.8 milliliters of peripheral blood were collected from each donor into EDTA-treated Vacutainer tubes. Ficoll-Paque density-gradient centrifugation was used to isolate PBMCs, with at least 6 million per sample. Trizol reagent was used to extract total RNA from PBMCs, with at least 6 micrograms per sample. The percentages of naive CD45RAhigh/CD27high T cells were determined by flow cytometry on a PBMC aliquot from every donor. The library was built by means of 5' RACE. Sequenced on an Illumina HiSeq 2500. A second roughly 7 to 12 cycle PCR used a sample-barcoded 5' primer and a J-beta primer mix. Each TCR beta cDNA molecule received a unique molecular identifier from a template-switch 5' adaptor carrying 12 random nucleotides. Each sample yielded at least 3 million CDR3-containing paired-end reads. The Mint cDNA synthesis kit, primed by a TRBC-specific oligonucleotide, was used to synthesize first-strand cDNA from all RNA. After uracil-DNA glycosylase treatment, a first 18-cycle PCR used universal primers M1SS and BC2_uni_R on all cDNA. As for the authors' bioinformatics: For normalization, 1 million high-quality reads were randomly selected from each sample, with every read carrying a distinct molecular identifier. Instead of being binned into consensus sequences, reads with shared molecular identifiers were discarded. MiTCR, run with a Q25 quality threshold and the strictest error-elimination algorithm, handled CDR3 identification, clonotype clustering and error correction. A nonparametric unseen species model with Euler transformation was used to estimate lower-bound total TCR beta diversity. Clones were called with MiXCR by TCRdb after fastp trimmed the public reads at Q25, and only in-frame beta chains were retained. Rows with a matching CDR3 protein are joined into one entry that keeps the most common DNA and genes. The V and J calls reflect TCRdb's pipeline rather than the authors' work. The table for this sample lists hundreds of thousands of distinct CDR3 sequences; about 25% of them were counted only once. Approximately 3.6% of the sample goes to the ten largest clones.

This sample was shared with a second study, whose subject was T cells of mothers and their children. As described in the second report: The donors were nine systemically healthy Caucasian individuals, made up of three mothers and their six children. cDNA synthesis used all of the extracted RNA, with 1.5 ug of RNA in each 15 ul reaction. In the second PCR, sample barcodes and 2-4 random nucleotides were introduced via the M1S primer. More than 8 million TCR beta CDR3 reads were obtained from each mother, and about 3 million reads were obtained from each child. In both related and unrelated pairs, thymic selection shapes the output of TCR recombination in a similar way, with inherited differences having only a minor effect. Normalized repertoire overlap was always found to be slightly, but never significantly, higher in related mother-child pairs than in unrelated mother-child pairs. No persistent microchimeric T cell clones were detected, at a sensitivity of 90 to 100 clones per million clonotypes. To look for features that set related mother-child pairs apart from unrelated individuals, the researchers ran deep NGS to compare the TCR beta repertoires of mothers and children. The mean age was 40 +/- 4 years for the mothers and around 11 +/- 4 years for the children. After adapter ligation was performed with NEBNext reagents, the libraries were sequenced on an Illumina HiSeq 2000 with 100+100 nt paired-end reads. To prevent cross-contamination, the mother and child libraries were prepared one month apart and sequenced in separate runs. Between roughly 500,000 and 2,000,000 distinct TCR beta clonotypes were identified per donor. Naive TCR beta clonotypes were estimated from low-frequency clonotypes matched to each donor's FACS-determined naive share, without sorting.

What was sequenced was blood. The V gene is TRBV30 and the J gene is TRBJ2-6, and TRBD1 aligns with 8 junction nucleotides. The sequence came from a boy aged 2 to 9 in good health. The DNA is as follows: TGTGCCTGGAAACAGGGGGCTGGGGCCAACGTCCTGACTTTC. Its protein reads: CAWKQGAGANVLTF.